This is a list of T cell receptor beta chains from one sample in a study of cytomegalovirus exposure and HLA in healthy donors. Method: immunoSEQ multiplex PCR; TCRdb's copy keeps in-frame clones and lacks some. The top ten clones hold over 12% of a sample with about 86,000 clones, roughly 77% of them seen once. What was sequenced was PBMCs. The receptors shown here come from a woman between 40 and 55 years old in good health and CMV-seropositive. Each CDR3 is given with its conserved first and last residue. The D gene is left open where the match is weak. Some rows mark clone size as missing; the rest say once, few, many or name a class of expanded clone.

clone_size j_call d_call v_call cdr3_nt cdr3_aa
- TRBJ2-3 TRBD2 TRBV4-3 TGCGCCAGCAGCCAAGATTTCAGCGGGGGCCGCACAGATACGCAGTATTTT CASSQDFSGGRTDTQYF
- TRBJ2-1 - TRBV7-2 TGTGCCAGCAGCTTTACAGGTACGGCTTACAATGAGCAGTTCTTC CASSFTGTAYNEQFF
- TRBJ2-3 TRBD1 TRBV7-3 TGTGCCAGCAGCTTTAGCACCTGGACAGGGACAGATACGCAGTATTTT CASSFSTWTGTDTQYF
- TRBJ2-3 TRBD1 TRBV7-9 TGTGCCAGCAGCCGCGGGACAGGCGACGGGGCAGATACGCAGTATTTT CASSRGTGDGADTQYF
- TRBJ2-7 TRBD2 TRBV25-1 TGTGCCACCACGTCGACTAGCGGGACCTACGAGCAGTACTTC CATTSTSGTYEQYF
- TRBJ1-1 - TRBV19 TGTGCCATACTGATAAGTCTTTCAGGTGGGAACACTGAAGCTTTCTTT CAILISLSGGNTEAFF
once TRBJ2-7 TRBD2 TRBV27 TGTGCCAGCAGTTTATTGCGGGAGCGAACCTACGAGCAGTACTTC CASSLLRERTYEQYF
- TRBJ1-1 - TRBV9 TGTGCCAGCAGCGGGGTCGGACCGGGAGCTGAAGCTTTCTTT CASSGVGPGAEAFF
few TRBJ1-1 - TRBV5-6 TGTGCCAGCAGCTTGCAGGGCGGAACTGAAGCTTTCTTT CASSLQGGTEAFF
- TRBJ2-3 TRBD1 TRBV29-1 TGCAGCGGCGACAGGGAAACAGATACGCAGTATTTT CSGDRETDTQYF
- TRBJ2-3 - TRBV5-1 TGCGCCAGCAGCTCACCGGGTACGGATACGCAGTATTTT CASSSPGTDTQYF
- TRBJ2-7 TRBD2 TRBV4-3 TGCGCCAGCAGCCCTCCGGGACTAGCGTCGGGCGAGCAGTACTTC CASSPPGLASGEQYF
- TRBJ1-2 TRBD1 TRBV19 TGTGCCAGTAGTATATACCCGACAGGGGATTCTGGCTACACCTTC CASSIYPTGDSGYTF
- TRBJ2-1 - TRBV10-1 TGCGCCAGCAGTGAGTCGACTGGAGGTTGGAATGAGCAGTTCTTC CASSESTGGWNEQFF
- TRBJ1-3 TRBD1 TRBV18 TGTGCCAGCTCCTATACAGGGGACGGAAACACCATATATTTT CASSYTGDGNTIYF
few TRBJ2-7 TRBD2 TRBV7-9 TGTGCCAGCAGCATTCAAAGGAGTAGCGGGATCTCCTACGAGCAGTACTTC CASSIQRSSGISYEQYF
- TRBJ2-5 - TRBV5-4 TGTGCCAGCAGCTTGGAGCTGGAAGAGACCCAGTACTTC CASSLELEETQYF
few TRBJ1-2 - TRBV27 TGTGCCAGCATGACAGGAAAAGGGACGGGCTACACCTTC CASMTGKGTGYTF
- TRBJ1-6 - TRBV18 TGTGCCAGCTCACCGGGCACCGATAATTCACCCCTCCACTTT CASSPGTDNSPLHF
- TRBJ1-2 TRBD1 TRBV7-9 TGTGCCAGCAGCGGGGGGACAGGGTATGGCTACACCTTC CASSGGTGYGYTF
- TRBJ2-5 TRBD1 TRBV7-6 TGTGCCAGCAGCGATACTGAACCCGGACAGGGACAAGAGACCCAGTACTTC CASSDTEPGQGQETQYF
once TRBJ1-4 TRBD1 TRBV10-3 TGTGCCATCAGTGATGGGACAGTTAATGAAAAACTGTTTTTT CAISDGTVNEKLFF
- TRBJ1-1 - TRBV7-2 TGTGCCAGCAGCTTAAGATCCAGGGTGAACACTGAAGCTTTCTTT CASSLRSRVNTEAFF